The rows below give T cell receptor beta chains drawn from one sample of a study of CD8 T cells in ankylosing spondylitis. TCRdb reprocessed the 5' RACE reads via MiXCR and lists one record per CDR3 protein. The data show under 200,000 distinct CDR3 sequences, about 9.9% seen once. The sequenced sample consisted of blood, either unsorted or a sorted T cell fraction (not recorded which). These receptors were taken from a male donor with ankylosing spondylitis or in good health (not recorded which). The conserved cysteine and the conserved F or W are not part of the CDR3 here.

v_gene,CDR3aa
TRBV11-2,ASSPRGTVTNEKLF
TRBV29-1,SVEDTTGRSGNTIY
TRBV10-3,AISEREEKLF
TRBV24-1,ATSEGGLASGSSSYNEQF
TRBV5-6,ASSLIGSGGGSNQPQH
TRBV5-1,ASSLGLDRNTEAF
TRBV20-1,SAEGLAGETQY
TRBV3-1,ASSQEAVLADQETQY
TRBV7-2,ASSPRSRNSGVNNEQF
TRBV5-1,ASSLAGTGNYGYT
TRBV5-1,ASSLLGLAGNNEQF
TRBV10-1,ARRTPKRTSGGVTDTQY
TRBV11-2,ASSLRDQQNTEAF
TRBV11-2,ASSLGVGEQY
TRBV20-1,SADTGTGGFSYGYT
TRBV11-2,ASSLDRGLNEKLF
TRBV6-6,ASSRTGPYEQY
TRBV12-3/TRBV12-4,ASRGTRGFPNYGYT
TRBV7-2,ASSRQGSPTDTQY
TRBV10-3,AISDGTDTQY
TRBV20-1,SARDNPVTGSPYEQY
TRBV20-1,SARDPQTGIDEQY
TRBV7-2,ASSLVARRTYEQY
TRBV5-6,ASSWRTAKNTEAF
TRBV20-1,SASRQQNTEAF
TRBV10-3,AISETGVDYEQY
TRBV7-8,ASRTGVIGTEAF
TRBV20-1,SARDRPSRAYNQPQH
TRBV27,ASSSDRASNEKLF
TRBV5-6,AISPGRHGELF
TRBV5-1,ASSLDRGSYEHY
TRBV24-1,ATSDLAQGCNTEAF
TRBV20-1,SAIDHKGEQY
TRBV29-1,SVAQGDYGYT
TRBV5-6,ASGLAGVLAGELF
TRBV5-6,ASSLWRSTDTQY
TRBV4-3,ASSPSGRTDTQY
TRBV27,ASSSRPRQGAYYNSPLH
TRBV20-1,SARGANRGGTDTQY
TRBV7-9,ASSLLAGGLGTDTQY
TRBV15,ATSRDQHSTDTQY
TRBV6-5,ASSYSGRTGVYEQY
TRBV3-1,ASSQPGEPSEQY
TRBV5-5,ASSLWTNEQF
TRBV15,ATSRDLSQGNEKLF
TRBV6-1,ASRDPGRFNEQY
TRBV7-8,ASSSRDYYRDEQF
TRBV12-3/TRBV12-4,ASSIRPGARGYGYT
TRBV20-1,SARAGFTYEQY
TRBV6-2/TRBV6-3,ASSASGTYEQY
TRBV4-3,AGSRGSGTSTDTQY
TRBV5-1,ASSPGTGGGTQY
TRBV12-3/TRBV12-4,ASSRTSGPEVGTDTQY
TRBV4-1,ASSQFAGVSEQY